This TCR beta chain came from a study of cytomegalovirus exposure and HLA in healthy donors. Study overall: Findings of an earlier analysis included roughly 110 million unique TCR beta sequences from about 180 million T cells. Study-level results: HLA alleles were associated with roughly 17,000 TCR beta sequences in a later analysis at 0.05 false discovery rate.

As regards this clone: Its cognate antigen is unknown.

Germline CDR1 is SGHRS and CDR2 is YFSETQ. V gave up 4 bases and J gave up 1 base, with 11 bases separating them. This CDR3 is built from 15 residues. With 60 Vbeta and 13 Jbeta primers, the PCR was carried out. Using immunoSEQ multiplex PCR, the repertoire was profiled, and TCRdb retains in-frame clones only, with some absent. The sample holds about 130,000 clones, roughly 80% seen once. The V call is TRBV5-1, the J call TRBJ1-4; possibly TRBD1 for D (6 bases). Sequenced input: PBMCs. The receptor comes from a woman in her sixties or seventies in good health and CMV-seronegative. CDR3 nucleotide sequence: TGCGCCAGCAGCCCTACAGGGAGAACTAATGAAAAACTGTTTTTT. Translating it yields CASSPTGRTNEKLFF.